This T cell receptor (beta chain) was identified during a study of monozygotic twins with inflammatory bowel disease. Study-wide results and caveats: Different T cell subtypes could not be distinguished.

Each of the TCR libraries took 3,000 to 4,000 ng of total RNA. Template switching was used to attach UMIs, which incorporated a 6-nucleotide sample barcode. TCRdb reprocessed the 5' RACE reads, with one entry per CDR3 protein and no DNA. The sample holds around 380,000 distinct CDR3 sequences. Note on this clonotype: Its antigen remains unknown.

There are 17 residues in the CDR3. Germline CDR1 SGHRS, CDR2 YFSETQ. The sequence came from a human donor with ulcerative colitis or Crohn's disease, or a healthy co-twin of an affected twin (not recorded which). Sequenced input: blood. The genes are TRBV5-1 and TRBJ2-1; TCRdb lists TRBD1, though no DNA is available to test this call. The CDR3 is CASSFQTGTGELGEQFF. Together with reference TRBV5-1 and TRBJ2-1, the CDR3 gives the full variable domain: KAGVTQTPRYLIKTRGQQVTLSCSPISGHRSVSWYQQTPGQGLQFLFEYFSETQRNKGNFPGRFSGRQFSNSRSEMNVSTLELGDSALYLCASSFQTGTGELGEQFFGPGTRLTVL.